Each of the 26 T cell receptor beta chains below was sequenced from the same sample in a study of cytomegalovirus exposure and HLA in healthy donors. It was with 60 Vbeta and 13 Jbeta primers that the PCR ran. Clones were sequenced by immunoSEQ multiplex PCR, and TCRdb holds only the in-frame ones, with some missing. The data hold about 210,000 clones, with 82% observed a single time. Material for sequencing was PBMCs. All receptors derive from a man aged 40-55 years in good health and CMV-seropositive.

DNA for the CDR3: TGTGCCAGCTCACCAGTTCAGCCGGGGACCGGGGAGCTGTTTTTT. As protein: CASSPVQPGTGELFF. The chain links TRBV18 to TRBJ2-2; D possibly corresponds to TRBD2 (5 bases). CDR1 and CDR2 (germline): KGHSH, LQKENI. This CDR3 is built from 15 residues. Trimming cost V 2 bases and J 5 bases, with 12 bases left between them.

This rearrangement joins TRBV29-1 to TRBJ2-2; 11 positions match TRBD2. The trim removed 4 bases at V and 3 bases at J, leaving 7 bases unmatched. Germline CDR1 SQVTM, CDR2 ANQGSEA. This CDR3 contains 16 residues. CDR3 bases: TGCAGCGTTGGGGATCTAGCGGGAGGAGACACCGGGGAGCTGTTTTTT. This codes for CSVGDLAGGDTGELFF.

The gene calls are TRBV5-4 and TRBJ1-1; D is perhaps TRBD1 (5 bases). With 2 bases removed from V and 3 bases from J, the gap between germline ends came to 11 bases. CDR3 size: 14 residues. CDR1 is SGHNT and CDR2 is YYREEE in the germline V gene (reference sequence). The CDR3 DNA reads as TGTGCCAGCAGCTTTGGGTCGGGGGACACTGAAGCTTTCTTT. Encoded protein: CASSFGSGDTEAFF. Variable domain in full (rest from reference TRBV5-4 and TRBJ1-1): ETGVTQSPTHLIKTRGQQVTLRCSSQSGHNTVSWYQQALGQGPQFIFQYYREEENGRGNFPPRFSGLQFPNYSSELNVNALELDDSALYLCASSFGSGDTEAFFGQGTRLTVV.

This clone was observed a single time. CDR3: CASITFAWGPNYGYTF. The CDR3 region has the DNA TGTGCCAGTATCACCTTTGCCTGGGGCCCTAACTATGGCTACACCTTC. The chain carries TRBV28 and TRBJ1-2; D is perhaps TRBD1 (5 bases). V shed 9 bases and J shed 0 bases, with 20 bases lying between them. Germline V gives CDR1 MDHEN, CDR2 SYDVKM. The CDR3 extends over 16 amino acids.

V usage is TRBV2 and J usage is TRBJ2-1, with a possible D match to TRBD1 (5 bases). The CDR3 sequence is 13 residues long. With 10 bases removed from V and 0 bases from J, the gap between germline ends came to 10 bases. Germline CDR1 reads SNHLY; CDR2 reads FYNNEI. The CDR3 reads CAILGHSYNEQFF. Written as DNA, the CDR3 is TGTGCCATTCTGGGGCACTCCTACAATGAGCAGTTCTTC.

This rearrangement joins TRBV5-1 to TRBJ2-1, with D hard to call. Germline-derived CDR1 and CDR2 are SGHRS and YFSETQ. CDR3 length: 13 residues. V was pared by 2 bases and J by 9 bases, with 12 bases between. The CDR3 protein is CASSLPGAIEQFF. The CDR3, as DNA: TGCGCCAGCAGCTTACCCGGAGCCATTGAGCAGTTCTTC.

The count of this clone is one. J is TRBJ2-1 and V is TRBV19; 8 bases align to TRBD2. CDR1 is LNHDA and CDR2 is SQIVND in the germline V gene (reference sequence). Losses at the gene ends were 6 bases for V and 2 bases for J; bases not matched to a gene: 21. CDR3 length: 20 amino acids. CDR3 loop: CASRGTSSPPDLVAYNEQFF. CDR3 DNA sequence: TGTGCCAGTAGGGGGACTAGTTCCCCACCCGACCTAGTGGCCTACAATGAGCAGTTCTTC.

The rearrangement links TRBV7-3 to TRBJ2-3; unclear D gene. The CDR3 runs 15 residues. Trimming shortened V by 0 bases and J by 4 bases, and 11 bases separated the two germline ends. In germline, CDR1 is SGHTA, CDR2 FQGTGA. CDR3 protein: CASSLTYGEADTQYF. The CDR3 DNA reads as TGTGCCAGCAGCTTAACGTACGGAGAGGCAGATACGCAGTATTTT.

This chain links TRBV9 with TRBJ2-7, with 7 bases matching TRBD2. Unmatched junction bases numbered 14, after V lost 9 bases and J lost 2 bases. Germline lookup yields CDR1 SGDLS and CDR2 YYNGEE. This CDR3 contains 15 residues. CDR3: CAMSVGGDYTYEQYF. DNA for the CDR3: TGTGCCATGAGCGTAGGTGGGGACTACACCTACGAGCAGTACTTC.

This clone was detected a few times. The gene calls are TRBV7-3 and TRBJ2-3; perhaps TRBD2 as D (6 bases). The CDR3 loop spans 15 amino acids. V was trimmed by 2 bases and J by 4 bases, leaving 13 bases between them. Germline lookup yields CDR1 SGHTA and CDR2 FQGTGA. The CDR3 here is CASSLGGKRADTQYF. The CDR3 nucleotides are TGTGCCAGCAGCTTAGGCGGGAAACGCGCAGATACGCAGTATTTT.

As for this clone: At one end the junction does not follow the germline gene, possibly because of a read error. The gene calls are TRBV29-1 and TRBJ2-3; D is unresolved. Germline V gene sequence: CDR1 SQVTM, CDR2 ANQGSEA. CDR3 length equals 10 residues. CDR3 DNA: TGTACTGACTCCACAGATACGCAGTATTTT. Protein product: CTDSTDTQYF.

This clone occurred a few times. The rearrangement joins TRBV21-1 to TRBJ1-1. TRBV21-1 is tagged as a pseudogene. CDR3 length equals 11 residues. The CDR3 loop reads CASSNGVEAFF. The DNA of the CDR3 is TGTGCCAGCAGCAACGGAGTCGAAGCTTTCTTT.

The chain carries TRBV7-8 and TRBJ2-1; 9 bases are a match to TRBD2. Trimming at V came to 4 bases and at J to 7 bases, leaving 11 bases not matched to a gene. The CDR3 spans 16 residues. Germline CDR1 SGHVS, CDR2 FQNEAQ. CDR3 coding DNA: TGTGCCAGCAGCTCTCCATCTAGCGGGATTTCGAATGAGCAGTTCTTC. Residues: CASSSPSSGISNEQFF. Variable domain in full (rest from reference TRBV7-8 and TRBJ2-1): GAGVSQSPRYKVAKRGQDVALRCDPISGHVSLFWYQQALGQGPEFLTYFQNEAQLDKSGLPSDRFFAERPEGSVSTLKIQRTQQEDSAVYLCASSSPSSGISNEQFFGPGTRLTVL.

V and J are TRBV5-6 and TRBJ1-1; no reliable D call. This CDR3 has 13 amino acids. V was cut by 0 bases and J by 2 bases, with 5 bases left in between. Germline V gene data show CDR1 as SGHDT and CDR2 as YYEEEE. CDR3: CASSLAENTEAFF. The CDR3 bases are TGTGCCAGCAGCTTGGCAGAAAACACTGAAGCTTTCTTT.

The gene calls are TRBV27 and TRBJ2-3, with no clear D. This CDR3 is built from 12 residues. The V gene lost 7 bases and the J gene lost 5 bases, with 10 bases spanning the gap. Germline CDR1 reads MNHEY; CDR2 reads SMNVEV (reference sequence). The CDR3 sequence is CASIGALDTQYF. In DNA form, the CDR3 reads TGTGCCAGCATCGGAGCTTTAGATACGCAGTATTTT.

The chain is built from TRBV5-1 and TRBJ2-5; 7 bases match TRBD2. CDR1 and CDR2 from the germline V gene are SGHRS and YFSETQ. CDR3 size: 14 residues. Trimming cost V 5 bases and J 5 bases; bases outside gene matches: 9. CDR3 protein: CASSLGLVEETQYF. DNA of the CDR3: TGCGCCAGCAGTTTAGGACTAGTTGAGGAGACCCAGTACTTC. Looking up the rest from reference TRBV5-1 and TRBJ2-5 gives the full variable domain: KAGVTQTPRYLIKTRGQQVTLSCSPISGHRSVSWYQQTPGQGLQFLFEYFSETQRNKGNFPGRFSGRQFSNSRSEMNVSTLELGDSALYLCASSLGLVEETQYFGPGTRLLVL.

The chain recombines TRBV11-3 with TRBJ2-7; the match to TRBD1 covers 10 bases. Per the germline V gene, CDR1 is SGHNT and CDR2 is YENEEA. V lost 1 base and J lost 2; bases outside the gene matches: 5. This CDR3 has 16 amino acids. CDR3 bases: TGTGCCAGCAGCTTAGGGGTCGGGACAGGGGCCTACGAGCAGTACGTC. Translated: CASSLGVGTGAYEQYV.

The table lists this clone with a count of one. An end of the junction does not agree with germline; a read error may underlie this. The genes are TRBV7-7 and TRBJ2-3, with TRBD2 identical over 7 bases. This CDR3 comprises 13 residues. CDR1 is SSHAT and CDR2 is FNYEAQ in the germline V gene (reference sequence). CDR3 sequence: CASSLRGSDTQYF. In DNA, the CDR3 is TGTGCTAGCAGCTTGCGGGGGTCGGATACGCAGTATTTT.

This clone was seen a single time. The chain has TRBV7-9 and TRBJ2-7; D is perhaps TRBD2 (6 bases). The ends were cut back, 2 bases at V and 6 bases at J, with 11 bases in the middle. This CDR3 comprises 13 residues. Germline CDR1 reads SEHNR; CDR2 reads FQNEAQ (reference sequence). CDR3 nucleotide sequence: TGTGCCAGCAGCTTACCGGGAGAGGGCGAGCAGTACGTC. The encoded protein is CASSLPGEGEQYV.

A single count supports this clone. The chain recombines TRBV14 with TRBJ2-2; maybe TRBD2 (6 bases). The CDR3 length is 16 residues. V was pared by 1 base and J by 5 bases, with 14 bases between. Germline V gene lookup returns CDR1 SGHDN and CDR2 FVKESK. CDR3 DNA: TGTGCCAGCAGCCAAGTTGGAGGGCCGGGTACCGGGGAGCTGTTTTTT. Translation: CASSQVGGPGTGELFF. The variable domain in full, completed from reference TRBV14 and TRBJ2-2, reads EAGVTQFPSHSVIEKGQTVTLRCDPISGHDNLYWYRRVMGKEIKFLLHFVKESKQDESGMPNNRFLAERTGGTYSTLKVQPAELEDSGVYFCASSQVGGPGTGELFFGEGSRLTVL.

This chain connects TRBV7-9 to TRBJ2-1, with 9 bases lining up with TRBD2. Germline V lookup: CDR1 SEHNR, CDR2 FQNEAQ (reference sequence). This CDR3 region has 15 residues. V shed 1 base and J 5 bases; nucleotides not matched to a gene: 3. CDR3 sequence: CASSLGLAGNNEQFF. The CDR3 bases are TGTGCCAGCAGCTTAGGTCTAGCGGGAAACAATGAGCAGTTCTTC.

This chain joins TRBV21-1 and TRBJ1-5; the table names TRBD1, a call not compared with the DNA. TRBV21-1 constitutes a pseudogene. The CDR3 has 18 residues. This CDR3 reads CASSKRQKTGGEHQPQHF. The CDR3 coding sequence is TGTGCCAGCAGCAAACGGCAAAAGACAGGGGGTGAACATCAGCCCCAGCATTTT.

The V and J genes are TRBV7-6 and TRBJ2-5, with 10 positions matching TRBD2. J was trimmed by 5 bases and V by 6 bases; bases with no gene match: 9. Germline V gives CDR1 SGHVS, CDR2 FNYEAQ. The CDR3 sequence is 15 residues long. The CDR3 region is CASSSTGLASETQYF. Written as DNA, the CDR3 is TGTGCCAGCAGTTCAACGGGACTAGCGTCGGAGACCCAGTACTTC.

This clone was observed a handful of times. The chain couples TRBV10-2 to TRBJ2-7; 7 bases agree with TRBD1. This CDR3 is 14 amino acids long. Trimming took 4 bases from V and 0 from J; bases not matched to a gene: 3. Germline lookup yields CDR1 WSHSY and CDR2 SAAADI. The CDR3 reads CASSGRDSSYEQYF. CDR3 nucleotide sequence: TGCGCCAGCAGTGGCCGGGACAGCTCCTACGAGCAGTACTTC.

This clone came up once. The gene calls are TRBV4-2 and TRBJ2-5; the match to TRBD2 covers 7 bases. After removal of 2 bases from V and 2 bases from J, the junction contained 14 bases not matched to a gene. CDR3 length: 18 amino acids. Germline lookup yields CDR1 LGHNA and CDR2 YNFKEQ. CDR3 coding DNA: TGTGCCAGCAGCCAAACCCAGGGCGCTAGCGGACTACAAGAGACCCAGTACTTC. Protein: CASSQTQGASGLQETQYF.

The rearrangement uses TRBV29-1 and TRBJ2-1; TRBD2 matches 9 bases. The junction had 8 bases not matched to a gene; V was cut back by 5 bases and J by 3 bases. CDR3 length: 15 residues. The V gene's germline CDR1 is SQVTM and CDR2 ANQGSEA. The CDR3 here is CSVPQTSGYYNEQFF. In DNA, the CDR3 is TGCAGCGTTCCTCAGACTAGCGGATACTACAATGAGCAGTTCTTC.